The 5 T cell receptor beta chains presented below share a single source sample, sequenced in a study of cytomegalovirus exposure and HLA in healthy donors. The protocol was immunoSEQ multiplex PCR, while the TCRdb copy is restricted to in-frame clones and leaves out a portion. This table has fewer than 200,000 clones, around nine tenths appearing once. The source material was PBMCs. Every receptor here comes from a man between 18 and 29 years old in good health and CMV-seropositive.

This clone appeared many times. The chain is built from TRBV7-3 and TRBJ1-4; tentative D call: TRBD1 (6 bases). The V and J ends lost 3 bases and 6 bases respectively, with 17 bases between them. CDR1 is SGHTA and CDR2 is FQGTGA in the germline V gene. This CDR3 has 16 amino acids. CDR3: CASSLRQDARDEKLFF. The CDR3 region has the DNA TGTGCCAGCAGCTTGCGACAGGATGCAAGGGATGAAAAACTGTTTTTT.

The genes are TRBV4-1 and TRBJ1-1; the match to TRBD1 covers 7 bases. The V and J ends lost 4 bases and 4 bases, in that order; junction bases with no gene match: 9. This CDR3 comprises 15 residues. Per the germline V gene, CDR1 is MGHRA and CDR2 is YSYEKL. The CDR3 DNA reads as TGCGCCAGCAGCCTCAGACAGGGCGGCGGCACTGAAGCTTTCTTT. It is translated as CASSLRQGGGTEAFF.

This clone has a handful of counts. The chain links TRBV6-6 to TRBJ1-2; TRBD1 matches 7 bases. Per germline, CDR1 MNHNY and CDR2 SVGAGI (reference sequence). The CDR3 length is 12 residues. The junction had 2 bases not matched to a gene; V was cut back by 6 bases and J by 4 bases. Here the CDR3 DNA reads TGTGCCAGCAGCGACAGGGCCTATGGCTACACCTTC. Protein: CASSDRAYGYTF.

This chain uses TRBV19 with TRBJ1-5, with a weak D call TRBD1 (5 bases). Trimming pared 4 bases from V and 0 bases from J, leaving 13 bases between. The germline V gene has CDR1 LNHDA and CDR2 SQIVND (reference sequence). The CDR3 has 16 amino acids. DNA of the CDR3: TGTGCCAGTAGTAAAAGTGGAGGGGTTAGCAATCAGCCCCAGCATTTT. Translating gives CASSKSGGVSNQPQHF.

This rearrangement joins TRBV6-6 to TRBJ2-1; 8 nucleotides align to TRBD1. The CDR3 has 16 amino acids. Germline-derived CDR1 and CDR2 are MNHNY and SVGAGI (reference sequence). V lost 5 bases, J lost 8 bases, and 14 bases stayed unmatched. The CDR3 DNA reads as TGTGCCAGCAGTCCCCGGACAGGGTTTTTTGTCGATGAGCAGTTCTTC. Protein: CASSPRTGFFVDEQFF.